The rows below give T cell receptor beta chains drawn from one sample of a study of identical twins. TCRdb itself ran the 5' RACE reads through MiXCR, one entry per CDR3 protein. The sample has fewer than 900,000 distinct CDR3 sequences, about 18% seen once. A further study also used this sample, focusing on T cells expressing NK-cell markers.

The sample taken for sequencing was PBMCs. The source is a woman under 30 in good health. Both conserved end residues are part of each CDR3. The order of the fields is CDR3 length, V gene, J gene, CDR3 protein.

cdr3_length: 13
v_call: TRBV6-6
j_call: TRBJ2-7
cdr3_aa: CASKAGGLYEQYF

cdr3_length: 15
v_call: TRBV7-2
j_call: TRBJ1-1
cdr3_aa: CASNKGPDMNTEAFF

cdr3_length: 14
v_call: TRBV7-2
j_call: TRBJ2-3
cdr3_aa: CASSPLSQGGTQYF

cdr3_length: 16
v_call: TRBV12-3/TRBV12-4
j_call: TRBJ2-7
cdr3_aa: CASTPGAGQGIHEQYF

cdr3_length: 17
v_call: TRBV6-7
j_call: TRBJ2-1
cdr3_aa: CASSYSYVGLAGEVQFF

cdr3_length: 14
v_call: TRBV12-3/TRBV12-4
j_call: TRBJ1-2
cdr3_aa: CASSLNLRGSGYTF

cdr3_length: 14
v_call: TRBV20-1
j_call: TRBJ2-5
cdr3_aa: CSAGIMGAMETQYF

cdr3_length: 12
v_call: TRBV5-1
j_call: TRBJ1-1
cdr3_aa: CASRERSTEAFF

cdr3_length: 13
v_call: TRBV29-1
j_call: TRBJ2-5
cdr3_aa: CSVVRGSGETQYF

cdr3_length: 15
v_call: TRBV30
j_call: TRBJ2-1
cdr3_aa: CAWNSGTGGPHEQFF

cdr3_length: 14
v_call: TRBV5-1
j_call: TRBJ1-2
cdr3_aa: CASSLNDGNYGYTF